This T cell receptor beta chain is from a study of cytomegalovirus exposure and HLA in healthy donors. Study context: Genetic ancestry analysis placed around 76% of the 398 donors that were genotyped in the Caucasian-associated cluster. Broader study findings: The listing of 150 to 200 TCR beta chains classed them as cytomegalovirus-associated. Further analysis, carried out later, found HLA-associated TCR beta chains more clonally expanded than equally common other chains.

As to this clone: No antigen is known for it.

The CDR3 covers 13 residues. Germline values: CDR1 SGHDN, CDR2 FVKESK. The V gene lost 0 bases and the J gene lost 3 bases, with 5 bases spanning the gap. Vbeta (60) and Jbeta (13) primers were used in the PCR. As processed by the authors: The count from a later analysis was tens of millions of unique TCR beta chains, some 12 million of them shared. Only in-frame clones appear in the TCRdb table, and some are missing; sequencing was by immunoSEQ multiplex PCR. V and J calls and clone size come straight from that table; D and trimming were deduced from the DNA. The sample records about 190,000 clones, roughly an eighth being singletons.

Source material: PBMCs. This sequence was found in a man aged 50 to 60 in good health and CMV-seropositive. V is TRBV14 and J is TRBJ1-2; D unclear. CDR3 DNA: TGTGCCAGCAGCCAAGAGGGCTACTATGGCTACACCTTC. Amino acid sequence: CASSQEGYYGYTF.